The sequence of this T cell receptor beta chain was determined in a study of cytomegalovirus exposure and HLA in healthy donors. General study results and limits: In presence/absence analyses, roughly uniform sequencing depth across donors was assumed. A missense DCLRE1C variant was associated with V- and J-gene trimming of TCR beta chains in a later analysis, and an independent cohort replicated the association. Compared with the roughly 700-donor mean, an Asian-associated ancestry cluster reportedly had fewer N-insertions, according to a later analysis.

The CDR3 contains 16 residues. CDR1 GTSNPN and CDR2 SVGIG come from the germline V gene (reference sequence). The J segment lost 8 bases and the V segment lost 3 bases, leaving 13 bases of the junction unmatched. A multiplex PCR was run with 60 Vbeta primers and 13 Jbeta primers. Clones were sequenced by immunoSEQ multiplex PCR, and TCRdb holds only the in-frame ones, with some missing. The sample lists some 180,000 clones, approximately 73% occurring once. For this clone: Antigen unknown.

The rearrangement joins TRBV30 to TRBJ1-2, with 12 positions matching TRBD1. Sequencing was carried out using PBMCs. The receptor was isolated from a woman aged 18-29 years in good health and CMV-seropositive. The CDR3 region is CAWRQTGTGGYQGYTF. In DNA form, the CDR3 reads TGTGCCTGGAGACAGACCGGGACAGGGGGCTATCAGGGCTACACCTTC.